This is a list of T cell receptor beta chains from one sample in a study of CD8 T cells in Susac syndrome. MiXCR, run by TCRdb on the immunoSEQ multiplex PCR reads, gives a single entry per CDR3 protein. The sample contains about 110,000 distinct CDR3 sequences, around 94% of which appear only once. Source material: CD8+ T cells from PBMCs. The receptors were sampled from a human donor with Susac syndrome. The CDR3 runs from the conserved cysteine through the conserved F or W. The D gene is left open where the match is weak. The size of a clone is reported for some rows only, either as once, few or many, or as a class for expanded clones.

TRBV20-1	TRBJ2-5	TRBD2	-	TGCAGTGCTAGTCTCCTGGGACTAGCGGGGGACAGAGAGACCCAGTACTTC	CSASLLGLAGDRETQYF
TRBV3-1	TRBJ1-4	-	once	TGTGCCAGCAGCCAGCCGGGACAAGACAATGAAAAACTGTTTTTT	CASSQPGQDNEKLFF
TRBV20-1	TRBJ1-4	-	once	TGCAGTGCTAGAGATAATCCCGGAGGGGAAAAACTGTTTTTT	CSARDNPGGEKLFF
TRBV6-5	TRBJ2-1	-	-	TGTGCCAGCAGTTACCCTCTTGGGGGTAATCGGAATGAGCAGTTCTTC	CASSYPLGGNRNEQFF
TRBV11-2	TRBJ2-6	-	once	TGTGCCAGCAGCTCAAGCTCTGGGGCCAACGTCCTGACTTTC	CASSSSSGANVLTF
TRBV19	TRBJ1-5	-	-	TGTGCCAGTAGTATCCTTCAGGGACAGCCCCAGCATTTT	CASSILQGQPQHF
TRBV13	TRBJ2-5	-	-	TGTGCCAGCAGCTTAAGACAGGAAGAGACCCAGTACTTC	CASSLRQEETQYF
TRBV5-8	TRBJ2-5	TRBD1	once	TGTGCCAGCAGCACTGGACAGGCCGCGGCCCAAGAGACCCAGTACTTC	CASSTGQAAAQETQYF
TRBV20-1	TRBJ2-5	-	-	TGCAGTGCTTCTGCCGGGACCCGAAAAGAGACCCAGTACTTC	CSASAGTRKETQYF
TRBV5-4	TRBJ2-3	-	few	TGTGCCAGCAGCTCGACCGGAGATACGCAGTATTTT	CASSSTGDTQYF
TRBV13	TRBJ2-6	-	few	TGTGCCAGCAGCTTAGACAGCTCTGGGGCCAACGTCCTGACTTTC	CASSLDSSGANVLTF
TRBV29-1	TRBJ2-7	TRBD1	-	TGCAGCGCCGAAGGGACAGGGGTCTACGAGCAGTACTTC	CSAEGTGVYEQYF
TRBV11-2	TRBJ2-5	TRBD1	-	TGTGCCAGCAGCCTCGCCACAGCACCGACAGGGGAGCGGGAGACCCAGTACTTC	CASSLATAPTGERETQYF
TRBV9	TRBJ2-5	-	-	TGTGCCAGCAGCGTAGGGCCCTCCCCTCCGGAGACCCAGTACTTC	CASSVGPSPPETQYF
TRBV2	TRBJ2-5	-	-	TGTGCCAGCAAAGGAAGTTGGGCCGAAGAGACCCAGTACTTC	CASKGSWAEETQYF
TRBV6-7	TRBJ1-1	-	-	TGTGCCAGCAGTTCGAGGGTAGGGGAGAACACTGAAGCTTTCTTT	CASSSRVGENTEAFF
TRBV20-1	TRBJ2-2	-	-	TGCAGTGCTAGAGATCGGGCCACCGGGGAGCTGTTTTTT	CSARDRATGELFF
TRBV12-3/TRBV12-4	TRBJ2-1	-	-	TGTGCCAGCAGGTCACGGGGGGCTTACAATGAGCAGTTCTTC	CASRSRGAYNEQFF
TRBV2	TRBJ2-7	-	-	TGTGCCAGCACCTACGGCCCCCAGGGCTACGAGCAGTACTTC	CASTYGPQGYEQYF
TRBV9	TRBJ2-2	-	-	TGTGCCAGCAGCAAACAGGACGCGAACACCGGGGAGCTGTTTTTT	CASSKQDANTGELFF
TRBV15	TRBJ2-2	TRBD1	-	TGTGCCACCAGCCAGTTGGGACAGTTGAACACCGGGGAGCTGTTTTTT	CATSQLGQLNTGELFF
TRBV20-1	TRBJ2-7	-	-	TGCAGTGGTACCGGACTGGATTCCTACGAGCAGTACTTC	CSGTGLDSYEQYF
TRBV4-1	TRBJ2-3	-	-	TGCGCCAGCAGCCAAGATCCCCAGGGCGGAGATACGCAGTATTTT	CASSQDPQGGDTQYF
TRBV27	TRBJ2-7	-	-	TGTGCCAGCAGGACAGGTGTGGGAGGCGAGCAGTACTTC	CASRTGVGGEQYF